A single sample is the source of the 20 T cell receptor beta chains below, sequenced in a study of T cell repertoires in cytomegalovirus infection. Which antigens these TCRs recognize remains unknown. TCRdb used MiXCR to reprocess the reads, holding one entry per CDR3 protein. Here the sample spans 70,000 to 95,000 distinct CDR3 sequences, about 29% being singletons. Sample: CD8+ T cells from cultured PBMCs, taken from culture after CMV antigen stimulation. The receptors were gathered from a human donor in good health (CMV status not recorded). Some clones in this sample may be carry-over from other donors' samples.

This chain links TRBV7-9 with TRBJ2-3; D is perhaps TRBD1 (6 bases). The germline V gene has CDR1 SEHNR and CDR2 FQNEAQ (reference sequence). V lost 0 bases, J lost 6 bases, and 13 bases lay in between. The CDR3 contains 15 residues. CDR3 in DNA: TGTGCCAGCAGCTTAGCGGCAGGGGCCCAGGATACGCAGTATTTT. Translation: CASSLAAGAQDTQYF.

This clonotype was observed once. The chain couples TRBV12-3 or TRBV12-4 to TRBJ2-2; 11 bases are a match to TRBD1. The V segment lost 8 bases and the J segment 6 bases; nucleotides outside the gene matches: 2. This CDR3 comprises 13 residues. DNA of the CDR3: TGTGCCAGCTGGGACAGGGGGGCCGGGGAGCTGTTTTTT. It translates to CASWDRGAGELFF.

This clonotype was found a few times. The chain carries TRBV4-1 and TRBJ1-1; 7 bases align to TRBD1. CDR3 length: 14 amino acids. J gave up 0 bases and V 3 bases, and 1 base lay outside the gene matches. Germline loops: CDR1 MGHRA, CDR2 YSYEKL. CDR3 DNA sequence: TGCGCCAGCAGCCAGGGACAGCTGAACACTGAAGCTTTCTTT. Amino acids: CASSQGQLNTEAFF.

The gene calls are TRBV2 and TRBJ1-2; the match to TRBD1 covers 8 bases. Germline V gene data show CDR1 as SNHLY and CDR2 as FYNNEI. This CDR3 is 14 amino acids long. V shed 4 bases and J 8 bases; nucleotides not matched to a gene: 9. In DNA, the CDR3 is TGTGCCAGCAGTGCGGGACAGGTAGCTTCAGGCTACACCTTC. It codes for CASSAGQVASGYTF. Together with reference TRBV2 and TRBJ1-2, the CDR3 gives the full variable domain: EPEVTQTPSHQVTQMGQEVILRCVPISNHLYFYWYRQILGQKVEFLVSFYNNEISEKSEIFDDQFSVERPDGSNFTLKIRSTKLEDSAMYFCASSAGQVASGYTFGSGTRLTVV.

This clonotype was observed a handful of times. This chain uses TRBV7-3 with TRBJ2-2; perhaps TRBD1 as D (5 bases). This CDR3 has 15 residues. CDR1 SGHTA and CDR2 FQGTGA come from the germline V gene. Between the trimmed V and J ends, which lost 3 bases and 5 bases, there was a span of 13 bases. In DNA form, the CDR3 reads TGTGCCAGCAGCTTCCATGACAGTCCGACCGGGGAGCTGTTTTTT. It translates to CASSFHDSPTGELFF.

This clonotype was seen more than once but under ten times. The chain is built from TRBV20-1 and TRBJ1-2; 8 bases fit TRBD1. CDR3 size: 13 residues. In germline, CDR1 is DFQATT, CDR2 SNEGSKA (reference sequence). With V trimmed by 3 bases and J by 2 bases, 2 bases remained unmatched. For the CDR3, the DNA is TGCAGTGCTAGGGACAGGGTGAACTATGGCTACACCTTC. Translating gives CSARDRVNYGYTF.

This clonotype was counted between two and nine times. The genes are TRBV7-2 and TRBJ2-6; D is unclear. The V and J ends lost 4 bases and 2 bases respectively, with 18 bases between them. The germline V gene has CDR1 SGHTA and CDR2 FQGNSA. The CDR3 is made up of 18 amino acids. CDR3 protein: CASSSTVLGSAGANVLTF. CDR3 nucleotide sequence: TGTGCCAGCAGCTCCACAGTCTTAGGGTCGGCTGGGGCCAACGTCCTGACTTTC.

The rearrangement uses TRBV2 and TRBJ1-4; TRBD1 matches at 7 bases. CDR3 length: 17 residues. Trimming removed 2 bases from V and 0 bases from J; junction bases left unmatched: 6. Germline lookup yields CDR1 SNHLY and CDR2 FYNNEI. CDR3 protein: CASSEPGTAATNEKLFF. CDR3 coding DNA: TGTGCCAGCAGTGAACCTGGGACAGCTGCAACTAATGAAAAACTGTTTTTT.

This chain links TRBV28 with TRBJ2-7; TRBD2 is a possible D gene (7 bases). In germline, CDR1 is MDHEN, CDR2 SYDVKM. The V end was cut by 4 bases, the J end by 4 bases, with 20 bases between. The length of the CDR3 is 16 residues. The DNA for the CDR3 is TGTGCCAGCAGTTCCGGGACTAATAGGGGGTTATACGAGCAGTACTTC. The encoded protein is CASSSGTNRGLYEQYF. The full variable domain, its missing parts supplied by reference TRBV28 and TRBJ2-7, is DVKVTQSSRYLVKRTGEKVFLECVQDMDHENMFWYRQDPGLGLRLIYFSYDVKMKEKGDIPEGYSVSREKKERFSLILESASTNQTSMYLCASSSGTNRGLYEQYFGPGTRLTVT.

The chain couples TRBV19 to TRBJ2-2; TRBD1 aligns across 9 bases. Germline CDR1 and CDR2: LNHDA and SQIVND (reference sequence). Trimming at V came to 4 bases and at J to 3 bases, leaving 12 bases not matched to a gene. The CDR3 is 18 amino acids. The CDR3 region is CASSTWDRASIHTGELFF. The CDR3 DNA is TGTGCCAGTAGTACCTGGGACAGGGCTTCAATCCACACCGGGGAGCTGTTTTTT.

This clonotype was seen a few times. V is TRBV4-1 and J is TRBJ1-6, with a weak D call TRBD1 (6 bases). Germline V gene lookup returns CDR1 MGHRA and CDR2 YSYEKL. V was trimmed by 1 base and J by 13 bases, leaving 17 bases between them. The CDR3 spans 15 residues. CDR3 sequence reads: CASSQGRTDYWPLHF. In DNA form, the CDR3 reads TGCGCCAGCAGCCAAGGAAGGACAGATTATTGGCCCCTCCACTTT.

This clonotype was seen only a few times. This chain joins TRBV19 and TRBJ2-3; D is perhaps TRBD2 (5 bases). Between the trimmed V and J ends, which lost 8 bases and 6 bases, there was a span of 12 bases. The CDR3 spans 12 residues. CDR1 is LNHDA and CDR2 is SQIVND in the germline V gene (reference sequence). The CDR3 DNA sequence: TGTGCCAGTGGGTACCCGGGGGATACGCAGTATTTT. This sequence encodes CASGYPGDTQYF.

The chain uses TRBV12-3 or TRBV12-4 and TRBJ2-5; tentatively, D is TRBD1 (6 bases). This CDR3 spans 16 amino acids. V shed 6 bases and J shed 2 bases, with 19 bases lying between them. CDR3 amino acids: CASSSTGPGWQETQYF. The CDR3 DNA sequence: TGTGCCAGCAGCTCCACAGGGCCAGGGTGGCAAGAGACCCAGTACTTC.

The genes are TRBV6-5 and TRBJ1-3, with 8 positions matching TRBD1. The ends lost 5 bases at V and 3 bases at J; junction bases unmatched: 12. CDR1 and CDR2 (germline): MNHEY, SVGAGI. The CDR3 is 17 residues long. CDR3 in amino acids: CASSTGQGSSFGNTIYF. Here the CDR3 DNA reads TGTGCCAGCAGTACAGGACAGGGTTCTTCATTTGGAAACACCATATATTTT.

This clonotype was seen at least ten times. V is TRBV7-2 and J is TRBJ2-6; D unresolved. Germline V CDR1 and CDR2: SGHTA, FQGNSA. CDR3 length: 16 residues. V shed 2 bases and J shed 2 bases, with 10 bases lying between them. The CDR3 reads CASSLLHPPGANVLTF. CDR3 nucleotides: TGTGCCAGCAGCTTACTTCACCCCCCTGGGGCCAACGTCCTGACTTTC.

This chain links TRBV7-8 with TRBJ2-3; 10 bases map to TRBD2. Germline V gene lookup returns CDR1 SGHVS and CDR2 FQNEAQ. The CDR3 has 16 amino acids. V lost 1 base, J lost 1 base, and 2 bases stayed unmatched. CDR3 coding DNA: TGTGCCAGCAGCTTAGTAGCGGGGGGCCGCACAGATACGCAGTATTTT. This encodes CASSLVAGGRTDTQYF.

V usage is TRBV12-3 or TRBV12-4 and J usage is TRBJ2-7; D call uncertain. This CDR3 region has 15 residues. With 1 base removed from V and 2 bases from J, the gap between germline ends came to 12 bases. The CDR3 here is CASSLGGLATYEQYF. CDR3 DNA: TGTGCCAGCAGTTTAGGGGGTTTGGCCACCTACGAGCAGTACTTC.

This clonotype appeared a few times. CDR3 protein: CASTPRGRSPYEQYF. In nucleotides, the CDR3 is TGCGCCAGCACCCCCCGGGGGCGATCACCTTACGAGCAGTACTTC. V is TRBV5-1 and J is TRBJ2-7; tentatively, D is TRBD1 or TRBD2 (6 bases each). V lost 6 bases, J lost 4 bases, and 20 bases lay in between. The CDR3 has 15 amino acids. CDR1 is SGHRS, CDR2 YFSETQ, per germline.

The chain joins TRBV12-3 or TRBV12-4 to TRBJ1-5; tentatively, D is TRBD1 (5 bases). This CDR3 contains 15 residues. The V end lost 6 bases, the J end lost 3 bases, and 15 bases lay between the germline ends. CDR3 nucleotide sequence: TGTGCCAGCAGCGAACCAGGGTTTGACAATCAGCCCCAGCATTTT. It codes for CASSEPGFDNQPQHF.

In its sample, this clonotype was seen a few times. The chain recombines TRBV15 with TRBJ1-4; 8 bases match TRBD1. Germline-derived CDR1 and CDR2 are LNHNV and YYDKDF (reference sequence). This CDR3 is built from 13 residues. The J segment lost 3 bases and the V segment lost 9 bases, leaving 3 bases of the junction unmatched. CDR3 amino acids: CATGTGSNEKLFF. CDR3 DNA sequence: TGTGCCACTGGGACAGGTTCTAATGAAAAACTGTTTTTT.